Below are 4 T cell receptor beta chains sequenced from a single sample in a study of beta chain features in type 1 diabetes. As every portion of the isolated RNA was reverse transcribed, the sequencing read expressed TCRB transcripts. Measured with immunoSEQ multiplex PCR; TCRdb has only the in-frame clones, and not every one. Here the sample spans around 160,000 clones, under 60% being singletons. Sequenced sample: Tregs from blood. The source of these receptors is a man between 18 and 35 years old in good health.

This clone was seen only once. J is TRBJ2-7 and V is TRBV11-2; 10 bases are a match to TRBD1. The V and J ends lost 5 bases and 2 bases, in that order; junction bases with no gene match: 3. The germline CDR1 and CDR2 sequences are SGHAT and FQNNGV. This CDR3 spans 14 amino acids. CDR3 bases: TGTGCCAGCAGCAGGGACAGGGGCGCCTACGAGCAGTACTTC. Protein product: CASSRDRGAYEQYF.

This clone came up a few times. The V call is TRBV7-9, the J call TRBJ1-1; 9 positions agree with TRBD1. V was clipped by 8 bases and J by 6 bases; unmatched bases: 10. From germline, CDR1 is SEHNR and CDR2 FQNEAQ (reference sequence). The CDR3 is made up of 14 amino acids. The CDR3 reads CASHSPRQGAEAFF. Here the CDR3 DNA reads TGTGCCAGCCACTCCCCCAGACAGGGGGCTGAAGCTTTCTTT. Supplemented by reference TRBV7-9 and TRBJ1-1, the full variable domain reads DTGVSQNPRHKITKRGQNVTFRCDPISEHNRLYWYRQTLGQGPEFLTYFQNEAQLEKSRLLSDRFSAERPKGSFSTLEIQRTEQGDSAMYLCASHSPRQGAEAFFGQGTRLTVV.

The chain couples TRBV6-1 to TRBJ2-7, with TRBD1 matching 9 bases. Germline CDR1 is MNHNS and CDR2 is SASEGT. The junction had 3 bases not matched to a gene; V was cut back by 6 bases and J by 3 bases. This CDR3 spans 13 amino acids. The chain's CDR3 is CASRTTGGYEQYF. The DNA for the CDR3 is TGTGCCAGCAGGACGACAGGGGGCTACGAGCAGTACTTC.

This clone was seen a few times. The CDR3 nucleotides are TGCGCCAGCAGCCTAAATTCAGATACGCAGTATTTT. This codes for CASSLNSDTQYF. V gene TRBV5-1 combines with J gene TRBJ2-3; D gene uncertain. This CDR3 is 12 amino acids long. Germline CDR1 SGHRS, CDR2 YFSETQ. V was trimmed by 4 bases and J by 4 bases, leaving 7 bases between them.